This T cell receptor (beta chain) was captured by sequencing in a study of T cell responses to AZD1222 COVID-19 vaccine. Here immunoSEQ multiplex PCR was the method, and the copy in TCRdb shows in-frame clones only, minus some. The data contain some 200,000 clones, 92% of them singletons. Notes on this clone: The identical CDR3 is also encoded by other nucleotide sequences in the sample.

This TCR came from an adult in good health. The sequences come from peripheral blood, collected on day 0 of AZD1222 vaccination.

The CDR3 DNA is TGCGCCAGCAGCCAAGATTTAAGGGGTGGTAATTCACCCCTCCACTTT. Its protein is CASSQDLRGGNSPLHF. The V gene is TRBV4-3, the J gene TRBJ1-6; D is possibly TRBD1 (5 bases). The CDR3 totals 16 residues. Per the germline V gene, CDR1 is LGHNA and CDR2 is YSLEER. V lost 0 bases and J 6 bases, leaving 12 bases between the germline ends.